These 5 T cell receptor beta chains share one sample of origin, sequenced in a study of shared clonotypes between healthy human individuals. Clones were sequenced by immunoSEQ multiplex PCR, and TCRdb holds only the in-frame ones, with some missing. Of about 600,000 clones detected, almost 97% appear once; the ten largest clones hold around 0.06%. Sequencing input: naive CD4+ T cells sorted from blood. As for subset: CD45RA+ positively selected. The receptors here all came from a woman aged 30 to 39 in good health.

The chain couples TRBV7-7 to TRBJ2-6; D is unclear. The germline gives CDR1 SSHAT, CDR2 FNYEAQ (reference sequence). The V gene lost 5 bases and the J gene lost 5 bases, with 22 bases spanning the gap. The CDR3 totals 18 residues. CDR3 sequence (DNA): TGTGCCAGCAGCACTAACATAGTGCCACAAAGTCGGGCCAACGTCCTGACTTTC. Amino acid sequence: CASSTNIVPQSRANVLTF.

CDR3 bases: TGTGCCAGCAGCTTATTCGGGACTAGCGATAGGCACATTCAGTACTTC. It yields the protein CASSLFGTSDRHIQYF. The chain has TRBV7-2 and TRBJ2-4, with 10 bases lining up with TRBD2. J was trimmed by 8 bases and V by 2 bases; bases with no gene match: 9. The CDR3 is 16 residues long. CDR1 and CDR2 (germline): SGHTA, FQGNSA.

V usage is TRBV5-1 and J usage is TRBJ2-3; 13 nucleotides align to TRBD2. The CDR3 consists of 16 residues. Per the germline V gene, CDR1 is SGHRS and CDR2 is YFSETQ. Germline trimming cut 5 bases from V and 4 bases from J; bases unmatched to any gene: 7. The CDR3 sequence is CASRYGLAGDPDTQYF. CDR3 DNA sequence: TGCGCCAGCAGATATGGACTAGCGGGAGATCCAGATACGCAGTATTTT.

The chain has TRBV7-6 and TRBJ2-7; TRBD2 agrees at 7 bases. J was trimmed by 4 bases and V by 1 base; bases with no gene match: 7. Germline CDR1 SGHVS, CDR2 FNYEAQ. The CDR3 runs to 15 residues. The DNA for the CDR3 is TGTGCCAGCAGCTTAGTGGGGCGGGAGTCTTACGAGCAGTACTTC. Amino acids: CASSLVGRESYEQYF.

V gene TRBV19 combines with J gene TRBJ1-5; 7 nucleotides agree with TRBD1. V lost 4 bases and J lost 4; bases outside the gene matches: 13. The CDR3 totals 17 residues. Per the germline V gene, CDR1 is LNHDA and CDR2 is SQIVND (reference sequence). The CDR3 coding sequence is TGTGCCAGTAGTACAACTCCCCGGGGACAGAGAAATCAGCCCCAGCATTTT. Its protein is CASSTTPRGQRNQPQHF.